This TCR beta chain was recorded in a study of tumor and adjacent non-tumor tissue in lung cancer. The template was RNA from unsorted bulk tissue. The library came from three nested PCR rounds adapted from ARM-PCR protocols. TCRdb redid the calling of the multiplex PCR reads with MiXCR, one entry per CDR3 protein. The sample shows some 200,000 distinct CDR3 sequences, about two thirds of them seen only once. Germline CDR1 LGHNA, CDR2 YNFKEQ. This CDR3 comprises 13 residues. Study-wide results and caveats: Shorter survival was associated with higher TCR diversity in tumors.

This clonotype appeared once. Its antigen is undetermined. At one end, the junction sequence differs from germline, possibly due to a read error. Sequencing was carried out using lung tumor tissue. This clonotype was obtained from a man between 60 and 70 years old with non-small cell lung cancer. The chain links TRBV4-2 to TRBJ1-5; D is ambiguous. In DNA form, the CDR3 reads TGTGCCAGCAGTCCTCGGCACAATCGGCCCCAGCATTTT. Protein sequence: CASSPRHNRPQHF.